The 11 T cell receptor beta chains in this list originate from one sample, sequenced in a study of blood T cells in healthy people across ages. Next came a second PCR, run for about 6 to 11 cycles, which used a sample-barcoded 5' primer along with a J-beta primer mix. TCRdb itself ran the 5' RACE reads through MiXCR, one entry per CDR3 protein. Of more than 1.4 million distinct CDR3 sequences in the sample, roughly 45% are singletons; the top ten hold 7.9%. The sample consisted of blood. These receptor sequences come from a woman aged 18-35 years in good health.

This clonotype has a handful of counts. CDR3 coding DNA: TGTGCCAGCAGTGGGTGGACAGGGGGCGGGGAGACCCAGTACTTC. Protein product: CASSGWTGGGETQYF. The chain recombines TRBV12-3 or TRBV12-4 with TRBJ2-5; the match to TRBD1 covers 11 bases. V shed 5 bases and J 5 bases; nucleotides not matched to a gene: 7. The CDR3 spans 15 residues.

The V and J genes are TRBV7-2 and TRBJ2-3; 8 positions match TRBD2. From germline, CDR1 is SGHTA and CDR2 FQGNSA. Trimming took 2 bases from V and 6 from J; bases not matched to a gene: 10. This CDR3 has 16 amino acids. In nucleotides, the CDR3 is TGTGCCAGCAGCTTATGGTTAGCGGGGAATCGGGATACGCAGTATTTT. Its translation: CASSLWLAGNRDTQYF.

This rearrangement joins TRBV20-1 to TRBJ1-6; 9 positions match TRBD1. In germline, CDR1 is DFQATT, CDR2 SNEGSKA (reference sequence). Losses at the gene ends were 1 base for V and 8 bases for J; bases not matched to a gene: 6. The CDR3 covers 15 residues. The CDR3 loop reads CSARAWDREDSPLHF. DNA of the CDR3: TGCAGTGCTAGAGCATGGGACAGGGAGGATTCACCCCTCCACTTT.

The V call is TRBV14, the J call TRBJ1-1; no reliable D call. CDR1 and CDR2 (germline): SGHDN, FVKESK. The CDR3 consists of 16 residues. V was clipped by 1 base and J by 0 bases, with 12 bases between them. CDR3 sequence reads: CASSQGLRPMNTEAFF. The DNA of the CDR3 is TGTGCCAGCAGCCAAGGTCTACGTCCGATGAACACTGAAGCTTTCTTT.

V gene TRBV4-1 combines with J gene TRBJ2-3; 9 nucleotides agree with TRBD1. Losses at the gene ends were 4 bases for V and 0 bases for J; bases not matched to a gene: 8. CDR3 length: 17 amino acids. Germline loops: CDR1 MGHRA, CDR2 YSYEKL. CDR3 in amino acids: CASSPYWTGASTDTQYF. The CDR3 DNA is TGCGCCAGCAGCCCCTACTGGACAGGGGCAAGCACAGATACGCAGTATTTT.

This clonotype was counted ten times or more. This chain joins TRBV7-3 and TRBJ2-5; D might be TRBD1 or TRBD2, each matching 5 bases. Germline V CDR1 and CDR2: SGHTA, FQGTGA. CDR3 length equals 15 residues. Trimming shortened V by 3 bases and J by 1 base, and 12 bases separated the two germline ends. The CDR3 region is CASSFLGETQETQYF. The CDR3 nucleotides read TGTGCCAGCAGCTTCCTGGGGGAGACCCAAGAGACCCAGTACTTC.

In its sample, this clonotype was seen a few times. V and J are TRBV6-2 or TRBV6-3 and TRBJ2-5; 9 bases match TRBD2. V lost 5 bases and J lost 4; bases outside the gene matches: 11. Germline lookup yields CDR1 MNHEY and CDR2 SVGEGT. This CDR3 is built from 16 residues. The CDR3 nucleotides read TGTGCCAGCAGTCCACCTAGCGGGACTGGGAGAGAGACCCAGTACTTC. As protein: CASSPPSGTGRETQYF.

The chain combines TRBV7-2 with TRBJ2-2; TRBD1 or TRBD2 may be the D gene (5 bases each). CDR1 is SGHTA, CDR2 FQGNSA, per germline. V was trimmed by 3 bases and J by 9 bases, leaving 17 bases between them. CDR3 length: 15 residues. The CDR3 here is CASSFIIGGGRELFF. CDR3 coding DNA: TGTGCCAGCAGCTTCATCATTGGGGGTGGCAGGGAGCTGTTTTTT.

The rearrangement uses TRBV5-1 and TRBJ2-4, with 11 positions matching TRBD2. The germline V gene encodes CDR1 SGHRS and CDR2 YFSETQ. The CDR3 has 17 residues. The J segment lost 13 bases and the V segment lost 6 bases, leaving 21 bases of the junction unmatched. CDR3 coding DNA: TGCGCCAGCACCCGGTGGCTAGCGGGAGGTCTTCCCTATGAGCAGTACTTC. This gives the protein CASTRWLAGGLPYEQYF.

This clonotype has more than one count but fewer than ten. The chain carries TRBV6-5 and TRBJ2-7; perhaps TRBD1 as D (6 bases). This CDR3 contains 13 residues. Germline V gene data show CDR1 as MNHEY and CDR2 as SVGAGI. The V and J ends lost 6 bases and 9 bases respectively, with 18 bases between them. CDR3 loop: CASRSPGQGMQYF. The CDR3 DNA reads TGTGCCAGCAGATCCCCCGGCCAGGGGATGCAGTACTTC.

The genes are TRBV4-2 and TRBJ2-2, with 7 nucleotides matching TRBD2. The germline V gene has CDR1 LGHNA and CDR2 YNFKEQ. The CDR3 consists of 21 residues. V lost 0 bases and J lost 1; bases outside the gene matches: 17. The CDR3 sequence is CASSQDRAGMVARWNTGELFF. CDR3 nucleotides: TGTGCCAGCAGCCAAGATCGAGCGGGAATGGTAGCCAGGTGGAACACCGGGGAGCTGTTTTTT.